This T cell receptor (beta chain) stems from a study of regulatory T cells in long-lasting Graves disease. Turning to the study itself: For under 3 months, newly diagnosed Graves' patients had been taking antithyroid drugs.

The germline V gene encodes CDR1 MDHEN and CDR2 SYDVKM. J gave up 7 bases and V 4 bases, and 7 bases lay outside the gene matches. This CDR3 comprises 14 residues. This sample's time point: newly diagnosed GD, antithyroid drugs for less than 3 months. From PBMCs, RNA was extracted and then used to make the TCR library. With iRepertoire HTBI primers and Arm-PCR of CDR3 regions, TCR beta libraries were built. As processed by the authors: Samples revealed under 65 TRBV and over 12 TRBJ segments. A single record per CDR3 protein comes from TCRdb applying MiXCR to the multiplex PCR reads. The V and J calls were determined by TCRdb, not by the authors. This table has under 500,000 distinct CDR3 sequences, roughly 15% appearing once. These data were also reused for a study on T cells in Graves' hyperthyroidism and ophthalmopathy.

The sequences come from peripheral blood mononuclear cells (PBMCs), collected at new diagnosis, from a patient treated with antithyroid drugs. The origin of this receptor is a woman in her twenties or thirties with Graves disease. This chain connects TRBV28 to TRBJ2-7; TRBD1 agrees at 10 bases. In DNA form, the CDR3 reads TGTGCCAGCAGTTCCCGGGACAGGGGCGTTGAGCAGTACTTC. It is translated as CASSSRDRGVEQYF.